This TCR beta chain was profiled in a study of beta chain features in type 1 diabetes (dated by TCRdb to 2017 to 2018). General notes on the study: Mean age, gender distribution, total cell number and subset yield were not different between patients and healthy donors. A total of approximately 110,000,000 sorted cells were examined across all samples, and a strong correlation was observed between cell number per subset and RNA yield. The study compared the TCRB repertoires of sorted circulating CD4+ T cell subsets in recently diagnosed type 1 diabetes patients with those in matched healthy donors. Regulatory and stem cell-like memory subsets were obtained from only 8 patients and roughly 8 healthy donors, while naive and central memory subsets were obtained from all 30 or so donors.

The paper's findings and limits, for the study overall: Type 1 diabetes patients showed a moderate but significant shortening of TCRB CDR3 length in all four CD4+ subsets. Naive, central memory and regulatory TCRB repertoires appeared to be more similar among patients than among healthy donors. Sequencing cDNA rather than genomic DNA could over-represent highly expressing activated cells, although activation and CD3 levels did not differ between groups. Patients with type 1 diabetes made fewer insertions and deleted more nucleotides at VDJ recombination sites, implying thymic rearrangement abnormalities. Shorter templates might be favored by PCR, yet because patient and control samples were amplified and corrected together, any such skew would affect both groups equally. Because the HLA sub-analyses included only small numbers of individuals, any influence of HLA type on TCRB rearrangement was left unresolved.

Each donor gave one peripheral blood draw, about 110 mL on average, collected into heparinised tubes. Naive, central memory, regulatory and stem cell-like memory CD4+ T cells were sorted on a BD FACSAria II using a panel including CD45RO, CCR7, CD25, CD127, CD95 and CD27. Every sorted population had a purity above 98%. PBMCs were isolated right away by Lymphoprep density gradient centrifugation and were stained directly, without culture. Samples were stained and sorted in pairs, with one healthy donor and one patient per experiment, so that batch effects were minimized. All of the isolated RNA was reverse transcribed with the High Capacity cDNA Reverse Transcription Kit, so expressed TCRB transcripts were sequenced. Naive, central memory and regulatory T cell samples underwent deep immunoSEQ sequencing, averaging around 4 million total reads per sample. Sorted cells were lysed in RLT buffer and RNA was extracted with DNase-treated RNeasy Micro or Mini kits, depending on cell number. Each cell subset was processed on its own to prevent cross-contamination, while patient and healthy donor samples were processed together. TCRB sequences were amplified from cDNA with the immunoSEQ multiplex PCR, producing 87-bp fragments spanning the CDR3 region. Amplicons were sequenced on the Illumina HiSeq platform. Concerning the study's data processing: PCR bias was computationally corrected using synthetic template baselines, reads within Hamming distance 2 were collapsed, and singletons that could not be merged were discarded. Reads were aligned against IMGT to assign V, D and J genes, CDR3 length and insertions or deletions at six rearrangement sites. Within each subset, clonotype counts were normalized to sorted cell number, and only after that were true diversity and Gini coefficients computed with the tcR R package. Repertoire sharing was quantified using the overlap coefficient calculated on TCRB nucleotide sequences. Entries here come from immuneACCESS through TCRdb and include only in-frame sequences with V and J called. Some clones fail to appear in such tables; in the studies checked, an unresolved V gene covers under half of the shortfall, and the cause of the remainder is unknown. V and J calls plus clone size are reproduced from that table; the DNA served to infer D and trimming. For this sample the table gives more than 130,000 clones, of which roughly 7.2% were detected only once. The top ten clones comprise 1.1% to 1.5% of the sample.

Via the germline V gene, CDR1 is SGHVS and CDR2 FQNEAQ. The CDR3 has 15 amino acids, counting the end cysteine and phenylalanine. Just CDR3 DNA is preserved here, 45 bases in frame from base 1. V has 1 base trimmed and J has 2 bases trimmed; junction bases matching no gene number 4. This clone was seen a handful of times. Its antigen has not been determined. Qualities for individual bases were not recorded, and no much larger clone is one base off. The sequencing input was central memory CD4+ T cells from blood. This sequence was found in a woman aged 25-40 years in good health. Recombination joined TRBV7-8 with TRBJ2-7, with 8 bases in between that match TRBD2. The DNA sequence is TGTGCCAGCAGCTTAGGAGGCGGGAGGACCTACGAGCAGTACTTC. Its coded protein is CASSLGGGRTYEQYF.